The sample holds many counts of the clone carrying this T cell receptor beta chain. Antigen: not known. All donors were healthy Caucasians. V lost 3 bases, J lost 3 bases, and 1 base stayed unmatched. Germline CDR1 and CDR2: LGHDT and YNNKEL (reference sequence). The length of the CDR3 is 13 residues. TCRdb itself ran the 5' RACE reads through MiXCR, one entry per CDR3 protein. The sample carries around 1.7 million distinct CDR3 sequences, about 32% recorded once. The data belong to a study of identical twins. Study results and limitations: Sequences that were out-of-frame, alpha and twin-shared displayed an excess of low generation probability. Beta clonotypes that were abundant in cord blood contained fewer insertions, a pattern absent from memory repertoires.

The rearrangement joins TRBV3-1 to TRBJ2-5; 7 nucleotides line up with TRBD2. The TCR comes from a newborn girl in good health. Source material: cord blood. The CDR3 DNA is TGTGCCAGCAGCCACGGACTAGAAGAGACCCAGTACTTC. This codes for CASSHGLEETQYF.